A single sample gave rise to the 2 T cell receptor beta chains below, sequenced in a study of blood T cells in healthy people across ages (dated by TCRdb to the mid-2010s). Library generation was performed with 5' RACE. TCRdb names Illumina HiSeq 2500 as the instrument used. A second PCR of about 7 to 12 cycles was run with a J-beta primer mix and a sample-barcoded 5' primer. The public reads were reprocessed in TCRdb via fastp at Q25 and MiXCR, keeping in-frame beta chains. Rows are unified per CDR3 protein, each entry keeping the most common DNA and genes. This sample is represented by 380,000 or so distinct CDR3 sequences; about half of them were singletons. The ten largest clones add up to 45% to 55% of the sample. The sample consisted of blood. The origin of the receptors is a man in his fifties or sixties in good health.

The chain has TRBV20-1 and TRBJ2-7; 10 bases line up with TRBD2. Germline CDR1 reads DFQATT; CDR2 reads SNEGSKA (reference sequence). V trimming: 6 bases; J trimming: 0 bases; junction bases outside the gene matches: 5. This CDR3 is 14 amino acids long. CDR3 sequence: CSANSGGFSYEQYF. The CDR3 DNA is TGCAGTGCAAATAGCGGGGGGTTCTCCTACGAGCAGTACTTC.

CDR3 residues: CASKAMESYNEQFF. CDR3 nucleotides: TGTGCCAGTAAGGCTATGGAGTCCTACAATGAGCAGTTCTTC. The chain links TRBV28 to TRBJ2-1; unclear D gene. The CDR3 is 14 amino acids. CDR1 MDHEN and CDR2 SYDVKM come from the germline V gene. The V and J ends lost 9 bases and 1 base respectively, with 13 bases between them.